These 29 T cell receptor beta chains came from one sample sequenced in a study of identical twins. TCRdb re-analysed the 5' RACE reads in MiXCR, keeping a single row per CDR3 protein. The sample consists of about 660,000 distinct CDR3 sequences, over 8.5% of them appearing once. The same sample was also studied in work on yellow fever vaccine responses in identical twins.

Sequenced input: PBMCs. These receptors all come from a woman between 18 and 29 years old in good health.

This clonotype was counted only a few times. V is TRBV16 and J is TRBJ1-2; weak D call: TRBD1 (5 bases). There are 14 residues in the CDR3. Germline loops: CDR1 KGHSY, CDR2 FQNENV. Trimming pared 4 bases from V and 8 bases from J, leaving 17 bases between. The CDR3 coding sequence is TGTGCCAGCAGCCGACGGGACTCCAAGGGGGGCTACACCTTC. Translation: CASSRRDSKGGYTF.

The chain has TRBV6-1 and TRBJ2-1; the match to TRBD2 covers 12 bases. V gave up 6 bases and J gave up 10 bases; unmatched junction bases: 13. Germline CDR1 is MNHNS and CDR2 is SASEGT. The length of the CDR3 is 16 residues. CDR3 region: CASSLLAGGPNGEQFF. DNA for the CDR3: TGTGCCAGCAGCCTCCTAGCGGGGGGGCCGAATGGGGAGCAGTTCTTC.

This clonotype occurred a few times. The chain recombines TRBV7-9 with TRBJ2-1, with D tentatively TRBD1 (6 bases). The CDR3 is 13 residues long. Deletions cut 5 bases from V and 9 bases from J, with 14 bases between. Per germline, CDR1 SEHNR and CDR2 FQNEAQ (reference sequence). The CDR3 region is CASSTTLGGEQFF. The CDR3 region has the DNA TGTGCCAGCAGCACGACCTTAGGGGGTGAGCAGTTCTTC.

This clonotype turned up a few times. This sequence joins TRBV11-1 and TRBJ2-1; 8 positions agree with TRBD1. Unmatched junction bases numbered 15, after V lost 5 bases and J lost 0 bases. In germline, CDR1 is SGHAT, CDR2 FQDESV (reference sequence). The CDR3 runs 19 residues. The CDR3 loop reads CASSPKTGVVSGSYNEQFF. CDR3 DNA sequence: TGTGCCAGCAGCCCCAAGACAGGGGTGGTTAGTGGCTCCTACAATGAGCAGTTCTTC. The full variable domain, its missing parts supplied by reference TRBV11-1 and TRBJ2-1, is EAEVAQSPRYKITEKSQAVAFWCDPISGHATLYWYRQILGQGPELLVQFQDESVVDDSQLPKDRFSAERLKGVDSTLKIQPAELGDSAMYLCASSPKTGVVSGSYNEQFFGPGTRLTVL.

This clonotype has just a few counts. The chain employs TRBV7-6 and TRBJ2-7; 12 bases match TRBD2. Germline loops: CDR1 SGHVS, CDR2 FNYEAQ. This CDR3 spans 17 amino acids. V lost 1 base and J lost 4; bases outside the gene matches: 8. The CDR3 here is CASSLGLAGDPWYEQYF. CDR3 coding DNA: TGTGCCAGCAGCTTAGGACTAGCGGGAGACCCCTGGTACGAGCAGTACTTC.

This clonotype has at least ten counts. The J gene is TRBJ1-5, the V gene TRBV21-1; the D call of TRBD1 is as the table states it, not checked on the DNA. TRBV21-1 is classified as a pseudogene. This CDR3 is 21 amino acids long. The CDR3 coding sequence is TGTGCCAGCAGCAAAGCTGGGAGACAGGGGCCCCATATCACTAGCAATCAGCCCCAGCATTTT. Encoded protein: CASSKAGRQGPHITSNQPQHF.

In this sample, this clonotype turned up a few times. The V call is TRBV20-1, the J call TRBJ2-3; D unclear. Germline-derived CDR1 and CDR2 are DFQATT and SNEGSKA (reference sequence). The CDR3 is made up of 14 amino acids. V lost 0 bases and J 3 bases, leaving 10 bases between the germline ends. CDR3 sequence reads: CSARDPVGTDTQYF. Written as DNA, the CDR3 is TGCAGTGCTAGAGACCCGGTTGGGACAGATACGCAGTATTTT.

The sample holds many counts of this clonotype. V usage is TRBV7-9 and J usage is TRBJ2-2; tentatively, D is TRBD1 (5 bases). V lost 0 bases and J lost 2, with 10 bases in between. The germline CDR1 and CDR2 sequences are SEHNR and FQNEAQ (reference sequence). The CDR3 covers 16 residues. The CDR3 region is CASSLAETVNTGELFF. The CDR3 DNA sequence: TGTGCCAGCAGCTTAGCAGAGACAGTTAACACCGGGGAGCTGTTTTTT. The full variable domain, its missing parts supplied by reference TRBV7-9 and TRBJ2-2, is DTGVSQNPRHKITKRGQNVTFRCDPISEHNRLYWYRQTLGQGPEFLTYFQNEAQLEKSRLLSDRFSAERPKGSFSTLEIQRTEQGDSAMYLCASSLAETVNTGELFFGEGSRLTVL.

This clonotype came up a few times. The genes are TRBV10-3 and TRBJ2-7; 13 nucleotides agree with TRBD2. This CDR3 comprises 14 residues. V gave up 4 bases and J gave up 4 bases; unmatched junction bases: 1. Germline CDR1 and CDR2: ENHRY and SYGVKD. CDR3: CAISGGLAGYEQYF. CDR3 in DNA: TGTGCCATCAGTGGGGGACTAGCGGGATACGAGCAGTACTTC.

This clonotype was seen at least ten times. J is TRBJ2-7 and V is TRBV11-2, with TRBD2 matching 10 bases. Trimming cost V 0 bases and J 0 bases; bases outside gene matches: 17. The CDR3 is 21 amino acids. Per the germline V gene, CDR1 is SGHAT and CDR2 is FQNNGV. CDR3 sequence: CASSLEETKGTSGTTSYEQYF. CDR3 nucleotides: TGTGCCAGCAGCTTAGAAGAGACAAAAGGCACTAGCGGGACGACCTCCTACGAGCAGTACTTC.

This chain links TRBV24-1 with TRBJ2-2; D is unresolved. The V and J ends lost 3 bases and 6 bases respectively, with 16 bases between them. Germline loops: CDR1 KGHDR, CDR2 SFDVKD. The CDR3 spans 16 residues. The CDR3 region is CATSDDLMGSAGELFF. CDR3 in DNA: TGTGCCACCAGTGATGATCTCATGGGGTCAGCCGGGGAGCTGTTTTTT.

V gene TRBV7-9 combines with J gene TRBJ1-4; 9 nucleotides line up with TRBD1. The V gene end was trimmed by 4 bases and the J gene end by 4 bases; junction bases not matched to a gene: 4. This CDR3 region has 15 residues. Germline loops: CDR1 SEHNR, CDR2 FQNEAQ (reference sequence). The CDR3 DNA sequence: TGTGCCAGCAGCTCGACAGGGGGGGATAATGAAAAACTGTTTTTT. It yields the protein CASSSTGGDNEKLFF.

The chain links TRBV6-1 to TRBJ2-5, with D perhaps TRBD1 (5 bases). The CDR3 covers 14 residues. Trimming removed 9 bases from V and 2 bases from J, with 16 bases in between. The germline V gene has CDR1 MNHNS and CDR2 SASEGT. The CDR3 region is CASTTRVGQETQYF. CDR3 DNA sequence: TGTGCCAGTACAACCAGGGTCGGGCAAGAGACCCAGTACTTC.

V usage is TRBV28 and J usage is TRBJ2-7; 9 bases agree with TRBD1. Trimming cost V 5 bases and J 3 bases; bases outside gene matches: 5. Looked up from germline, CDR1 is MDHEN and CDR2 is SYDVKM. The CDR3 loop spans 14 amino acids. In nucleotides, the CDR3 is TGTGCCAGCAGTACAGGACAGGGGCTCTACGAGCAGTACTTC. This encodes CASSTGQGLYEQYF.

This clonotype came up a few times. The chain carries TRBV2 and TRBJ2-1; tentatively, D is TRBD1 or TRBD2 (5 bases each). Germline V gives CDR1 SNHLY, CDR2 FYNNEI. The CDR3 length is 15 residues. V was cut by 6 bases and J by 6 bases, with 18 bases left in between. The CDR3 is CASSLGTPPGNEQFF. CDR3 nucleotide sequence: TGTGCCAGCAGCCTCGGGACCCCGCCGGGCAATGAGCAGTTCTTC.

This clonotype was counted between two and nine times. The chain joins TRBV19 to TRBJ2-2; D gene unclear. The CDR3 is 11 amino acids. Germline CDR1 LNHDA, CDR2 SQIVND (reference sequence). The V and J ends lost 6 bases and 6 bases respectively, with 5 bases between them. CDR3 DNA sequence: TGTGCCAGTAGAGAAGCCGGGGAGCTGTTTTTT. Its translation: CASREAGELFF.

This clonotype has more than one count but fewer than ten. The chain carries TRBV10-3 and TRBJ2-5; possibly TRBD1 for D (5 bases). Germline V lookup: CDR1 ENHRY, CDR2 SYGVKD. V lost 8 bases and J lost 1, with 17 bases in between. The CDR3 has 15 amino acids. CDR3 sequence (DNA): TGTGCCATCTCAGCCAGGGTAAGGGGCCAAGAGACCCAGTACTTC. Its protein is CAISARVRGQETQYF.

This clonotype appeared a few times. The CDR3 is CASIFSYMGETQYF. The CDR3 DNA reads TGTGCCAGCATTTTCTCTTACATGGGGGAGACCCAGTACTTC. J is TRBJ2-5 and V is TRBV6-4, with D unclear. Deletions cut 7 bases from V and 5 bases from J, with 17 bases between. CDR3 length: 14 amino acids. Germline lookup yields CDR1 MRHNA and CDR2 SNTAGT.

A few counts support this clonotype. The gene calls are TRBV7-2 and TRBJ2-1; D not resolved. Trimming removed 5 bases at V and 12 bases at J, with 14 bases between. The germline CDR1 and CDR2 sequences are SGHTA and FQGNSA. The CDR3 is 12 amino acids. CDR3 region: CASSLHGKGQFF. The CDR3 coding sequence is TGTGCCAGCAGCCTACACGGCAAGGGGCAGTTCTTC.

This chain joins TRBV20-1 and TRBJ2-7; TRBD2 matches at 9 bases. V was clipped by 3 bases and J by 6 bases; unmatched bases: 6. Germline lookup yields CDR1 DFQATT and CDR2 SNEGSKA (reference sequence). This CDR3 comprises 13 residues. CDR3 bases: TGCAGTGCTAGTTTTAGCGGGAGCTCCGAGCAGTACTTC. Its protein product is CSASFSGSSEQYF.

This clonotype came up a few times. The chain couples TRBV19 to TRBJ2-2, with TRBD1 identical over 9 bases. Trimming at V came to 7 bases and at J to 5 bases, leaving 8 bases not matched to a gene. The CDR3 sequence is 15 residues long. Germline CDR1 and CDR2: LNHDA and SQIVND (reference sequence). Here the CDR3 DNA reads TGTGCCAGTAACATACAGGGGGCGCAGACCGGGGAGCTGTTTTTT. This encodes CASNIQGAQTGELFF. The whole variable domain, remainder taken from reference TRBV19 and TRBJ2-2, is DGGITQSPKYLFRKEGQNVTLSCEQNLNHDAMYWYRQDPGQGLRLIYYSQIVNDFQKGDIAEGYSVSREKKESFPLTVTSAQKNPTAFYLCASNIQGAQTGELFFGEGSRLTVL.

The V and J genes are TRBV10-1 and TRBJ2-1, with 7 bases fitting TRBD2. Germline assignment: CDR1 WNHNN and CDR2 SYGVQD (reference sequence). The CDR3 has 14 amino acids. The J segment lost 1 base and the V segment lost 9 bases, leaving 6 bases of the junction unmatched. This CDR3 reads CASMSGDSYNEQFF. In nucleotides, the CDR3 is TGCGCCAGTATGAGCGGGGATTCCTACAATGAGCAGTTCTTC.

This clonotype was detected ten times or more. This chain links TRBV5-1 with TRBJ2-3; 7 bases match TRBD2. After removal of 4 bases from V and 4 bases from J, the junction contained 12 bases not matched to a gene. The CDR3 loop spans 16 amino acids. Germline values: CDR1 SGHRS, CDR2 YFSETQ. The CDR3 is CASSLGLRGNADTQYF. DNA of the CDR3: TGCGCCAGCAGCCTTGGATTGCGGGGGAATGCAGATACGCAGTATTTT. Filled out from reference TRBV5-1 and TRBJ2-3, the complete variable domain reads KAGVTQTPRYLIKTRGQQVTLSCSPISGHRSVSWYQQTPGQGLQFLFEYFSETQRNKGNFPGRFSGRQFSNSRSEMNVSTLELGDSALYLCASSLGLRGNADTQYFGPGTRLTVL.

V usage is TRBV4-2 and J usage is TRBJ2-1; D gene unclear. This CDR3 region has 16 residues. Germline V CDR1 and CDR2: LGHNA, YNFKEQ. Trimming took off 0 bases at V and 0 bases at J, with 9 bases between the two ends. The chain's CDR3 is CASSQDSASSYNEQFF. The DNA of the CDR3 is TGTGCCAGCAGCCAAGATTCGGCGAGCTCCTACAATGAGCAGTTCTTC.

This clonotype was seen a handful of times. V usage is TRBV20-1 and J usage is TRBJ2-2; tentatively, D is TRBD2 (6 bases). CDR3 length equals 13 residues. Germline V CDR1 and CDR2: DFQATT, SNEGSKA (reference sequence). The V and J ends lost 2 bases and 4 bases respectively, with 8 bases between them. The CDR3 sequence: CSARRRGTGELFF. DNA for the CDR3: TGCAGTGCTAGAAGGCGGGGCACCGGGGAGCTGTTTTTT.

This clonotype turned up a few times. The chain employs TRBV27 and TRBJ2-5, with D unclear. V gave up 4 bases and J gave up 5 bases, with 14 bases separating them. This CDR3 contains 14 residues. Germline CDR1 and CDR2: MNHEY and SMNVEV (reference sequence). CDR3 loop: CASSSRQVTETQYF. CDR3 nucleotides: TGTGCCAGCAGTTCACGACAAGTGACGGAGACCCAGTACTTC.

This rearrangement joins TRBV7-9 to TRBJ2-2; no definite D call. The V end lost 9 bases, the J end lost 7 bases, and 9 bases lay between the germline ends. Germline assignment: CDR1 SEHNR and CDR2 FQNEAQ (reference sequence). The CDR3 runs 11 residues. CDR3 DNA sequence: TGTGCCAGTGTACGGAACGGGGAGCTGTTTTTT. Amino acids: CASVRNGELFF.

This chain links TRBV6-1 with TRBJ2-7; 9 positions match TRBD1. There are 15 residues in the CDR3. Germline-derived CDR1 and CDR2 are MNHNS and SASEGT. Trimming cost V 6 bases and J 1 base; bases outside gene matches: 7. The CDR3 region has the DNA TGTGCCAGCAGACAAGGACAGGGGAGTTCCTACGAGCAGTACTTC. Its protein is CASRQGQGSSYEQYF.

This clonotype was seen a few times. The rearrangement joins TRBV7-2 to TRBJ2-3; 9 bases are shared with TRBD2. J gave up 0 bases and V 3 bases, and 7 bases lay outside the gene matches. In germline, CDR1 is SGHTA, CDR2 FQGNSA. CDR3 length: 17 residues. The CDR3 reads CASSFVSGSRSTDTQYF. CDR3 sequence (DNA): TGTGCCAGCAGCTTTGTTAGCGGGAGTCGTAGCACAGATACGCAGTATTTT.